This T cell receptor (beta chain) was sequenced during a study of T cell responses to AZD1222 COVID-19 vaccine. The CDR3 consists of 15 residues. The junction had 13 bases not matched to a gene; V was cut back by 8 bases and J by 6 bases. The germline gives CDR1 MNHEY, CDR2 SVGAGI. Generated by immunoSEQ multiplex PCR, the TCRdb table keeps only in-frame clones and is missing some. The table records 150,000 to 200,000 clones, 94% of them present only once. Source: peripheral blood, taken on day 0 of AZD1222 vaccination. This chain connects TRBV6-5 to TRBJ2-7, with 10 nucleotides matching TRBD1. The receptor was derived from an adult in good health. The CDR3 nucleotides are TGTGCCAGCGCTTCCTGGCCCGGACAGGGGGGCGAGCAGTACTTC. It is translated as CASASWPGQGGEQYF.